One and the same sample provided the 15 T cell receptor beta chains below, sequenced in a study of vaccination effects on CD4 cells after COVID-19. At the end of approximately 10 days of culture, CD4+ T cells were isolated. These receptors' antigens are unknown. Clones were sequenced by immunoSEQ multiplex PCR, and TCRdb holds only the in-frame ones, with some missing. Counted here are about 38,000 clones, around 76% occurring once; the ten biggest clones make up under 3%. The material sequenced was CD4+ T cells from PBMCs cultured without peptide, taken before COVID-19 vaccination. These receptors originate from a human donor who received a COVID-19 vaccine.

The chain has TRBV5-1 and TRBJ2-3; D remains unclear. Germline CDR1 reads SGHRS; CDR2 reads YFSETQ. V lost 0 bases, J lost 4 bases, and 12 bases lay in between. The CDR3 runs 15 residues. CDR3 sequence: CASSLGPKGSDTQYF. The CDR3 nucleotides are TGCGCCAGCAGCTTGGGTCCGAAAGGGTCAGATACGCAGTATTTT.

This clone appeared once. The CDR3 loop reads CATSARTGMDTEAFF. For the CDR3, the DNA is TGTGCCACCAGCGCCCGGACAGGGATGGACACTGAAGCTTTCTTT. The chain has TRBV15 and TRBJ1-1, with 8 bases that match TRBD1. CDR3 length equals 15 residues. Germline CDR1 is LNHNV and CDR2 is YYDKDF (reference sequence). V shed 5 bases and J 3 bases; nucleotides not matched to a gene: 8.

The chain is built from TRBV24-1 and TRBJ1-6; D remains ambiguous. Germline lookup yields CDR1 KGHDR and CDR2 SFDVKD. Trimming took off 5 bases at V and 0 bases at J, with 25 bases between the two ends. This CDR3 spans 21 amino acids. The CDR3 region is CATSVIGRSQEFSSYNSPLHF. The CDR3 DNA follows: TGTGCCACCAGTGTAATTGGAAGGAGTCAGGAGTTTAGCTCCTATAATTCACCCCTCCACTTT.

This clone appeared a few times. The rearrangement links TRBV5-1 to TRBJ1-3; D not certain. V was cut by 1 base and J by 4 bases, with 12 bases left in between. This CDR3 has 15 residues. Germline assignment: CDR1 SGHRS and CDR2 YFSETQ. The CDR3 loop is CASSLNPDSGNTIYF. CDR3 DNA sequence: TGCGCCAGCAGCTTGAATCCCGACTCAGGAAACACCATATATTTT.

This clone came up once. The J gene is TRBJ2-3, the V gene TRBV27; 14 bases match TRBD2. With 1 base clipped from V and 8 bases from J, the junction kept 11 bases outside the gene matches. The CDR3 has 18 residues. Germline V gives CDR1 MNHEY, CDR2 SMNVEV (reference sequence). CDR3 in DNA: TGTGCCAGCAGTTTATGGTCGGCGACTAGCGGGGGGGCTGGTACGCAGTATTTT. It codes for CASSLWSATSGGAGTQYF.

V gene TRBV19 combines with J gene TRBJ1-3; a weak D match, TRBD1 (5 bases). The V gene lost 5 bases and the J gene lost 4 bases, with 18 bases spanning the gap. The CDR3 length is 16 residues. The germline V gene encodes CDR1 LNHDA and CDR2 SQIVND (reference sequence). CDR3 region: CASSSIRDGGGNTIYF. The CDR3 region has the DNA TGTGCCAGTAGTTCCATCCGGGACGGTGGAGGAAACACCATATATTTT.

The genes are TRBV27 and TRBJ1-6; 9 bases match TRBD1. V lost 2 bases and J lost 7; bases outside the gene matches: 3. This CDR3 has 15 amino acids. CDR1 and CDR2 from the germline V gene are MNHEY and SMNVEV (reference sequence). Here the CDR3 DNA reads TGTGCCAGCAGTTTAGACAGGGGGGAGAATTCACCCCTCCACTTT. This codes for CASSLDRGENSPLHF.

The V call is TRBV5-5, the J call TRBJ2-2, with D perhaps TRBD1 (6 bases). The CDR3 is 15 amino acids. Between the trimmed V and J ends, which lost 3 bases and 0 bases, there was a span of 9 bases. Germline V gene lookup returns CDR1 SGHKS and CDR2 YYEKEE (reference sequence). CDR3 protein: CASSSRQANTGELFF. CDR3 DNA: TGTGCCAGCAGCTCCCGACAGGCGAACACCGGGGAGCTGTTTTTT.

For the CDR3, the DNA is TGTGCCAGCAGTCGTGGGGGGGCAACCGCTAGCAATCAGCCCCAGCATTTT. It translates to CASSRGGATASNQPQHF. J is TRBJ1-5 and V is TRBV6-6, with D perhaps TRBD1 (6 bases). V shed 5 bases and J shed 0 bases, with 17 bases lying between them. This CDR3 has 17 amino acids. Germline V gives CDR1 MNHNY, CDR2 SVGAGI (reference sequence).

This chain links TRBV19 with TRBJ2-6; D perhaps matches TRBD1 (6 bases). The CDR3 sequence is 19 residues long. Trimming took 1 base from V and 0 from J, leaving 16 bases between them. Germline-derived CDR1 and CDR2 are LNHDA and SQIVND (reference sequence). Here the CDR3 reads CASSIGGRGPSSGANVLTF. The CDR3 bases are TGTGCCAGTAGTATAGGAGGCAGGGGCCCCAGCTCTGGGGCCAACGTCCTGACTTTC. The full variable domain, with the rest looked up from reference TRBV19 and TRBJ2-6, is DGGITQSPKYLFRKEGQNVTLSCEQNLNHDAMYWYRQDPGQGLRLIYYSQIVNDFQKGDIAEGYSVSREKKESFPLTVTSAQKNPTAFYLCASSIGGRGPSSGANVLTFGAGSRLTVL.

V and J are TRBV11-2 and TRBJ2-3; D possibly corresponds to TRBD2 (6 bases). The CDR3 totals 17 residues. V was trimmed by 5 bases and J by 0 bases, leaving 18 bases between them. Per the germline V gene, CDR1 is SGHAT and CDR2 is FQNNGV. The CDR3 loop reads CASSPKGGGTSTDTQYF. For the CDR3, the DNA is TGTGCCAGCAGCCCAAAGGGTGGCGGGACCAGCACAGATACGCAGTATTTT.

The chain uses TRBV6-5 and TRBJ1-1; D is uncertain. The ends were cut back, 2 bases at V and 2 bases at J, with 6 bases in the middle. From germline, CDR1 is MNHEY and CDR2 SVGAGI. This CDR3 spans 13 amino acids. CDR3 protein: CASSYEANTEAFF. In DNA, the CDR3 is TGTGCCAGCAGTTACGAAGCAAACACTGAAGCTTTCTTT.

The sample holds a few counts of this clone. The chain couples TRBV9 to TRBJ1-5; D uncertain. V lost 4 bases and J 0 bases, leaving 8 bases between the germline ends. CDR3 size: 14 residues. Looked up from germline, CDR1 is SGDLS and CDR2 is YYNGEE. CDR3 residues: CASSLLDSNQPQHF. CDR3 sequence (DNA): TGTGCCAGCAGCCTGCTTGATAGCAATCAGCCCCAGCATTTT.

The chain joins TRBV6-5 to TRBJ2-7; 9 bases fit TRBD1. V shed 6 bases and J 3 bases; nucleotides not matched to a gene: 3. Germline V gene sequence: CDR1 MNHEY, CDR2 SVGAGI. CDR3 length: 13 residues. The CDR3 is CASSMTGGYEQYV. The CDR3 DNA is TGTGCCAGCAGCATGACAGGGGGCTACGAGCAGTACGTC.

J is TRBJ2-3 and V is TRBV29-1; weak D call: TRBD2 (6 bases). The germline gives CDR1 SQVTM, CDR2 ANQGSEA. This CDR3 has 15 amino acids. The ends were cut back, 4 bases at V and 0 bases at J, with 14 bases in the middle. CDR3 sequence: CSVVPRRGSTDTQYF. CDR3 DNA sequence: TGCAGCGTTGTCCCACGGAGGGGCAGCACAGATACGCAGTATTTT.